Detailed here is one T cell receptor (beta chain). The antigen it binds to is not known. Qualities for individual bases were not recorded, and no much larger clone is one base off. The 39 donors, aged roughly 6 to 95 years, were systemically healthy Caucasian individuals from Russia. Each donor gave around 9 milliliters of peripheral blood, collected into EDTA-treated Vacutainer tubes. Ficoll-Paque density-gradient centrifugation was used to isolate PBMCs, with at least 6.5 million per sample. Trizol reagent was used to extract total RNA from PBMCs, with at least 5 micrograms per sample. For every donor, flow cytometry on a PBMC aliquot measured the percentage of naive CD45RAhigh/CD27high T cells. The sample belongs to a study of blood T cells in healthy people across ages (dated by TCRdb to the mid-2010s). Study-wide context: In model experiments, roughly one uniquely barcoded TCR beta cDNA molecule per two T cells was captured by template switching. For two donors (one aged 18 to 30 and one aged 80 or older), the study analyzed two additional independent replicas of 1 million unique cDNA reads from the same blood draw. The study measured age-related changes in TCR beta repertoire diversity using deep sequencing normalized with unique cDNA molecular identifiers. To avoid experimental bias, donors of different ages were spread randomly across the sequencing lanes. The donors were divided into four age groups: young (average roughly 17 years), middle-aged (approximately 41), aged (around 67) and long-lived (roughly 86). The study at large found these results: Because the CMV infection status of the donors was unknown, age-related changes in expanded clonotypes may potentially have been confounded. As age increased, observed TCR beta diversity per million T cells dropped in a roughly linear way, and a significant reduction was already evident by age about 40. Bulk unsorted PBMC profiling prevented conclusive comparison of naive and antigen-experienced compartments. A strong correlation was found between observed TCR beta diversity and the percentage of naive T cells measured by flow cytometry. Compared with the aged group, the long-lived group had more naive CD4+ T cells, fewer expanded clones and increased TCR diversity, a pattern suggesting age selection. Estimates of total diversity from one million sequenced T cells were regarded as lower bounds and underestimates.

Library construction relied on 5' RACE. Data came from an Illumina HiSeq 2500. A second PCR of about 6 to 11 cycles was performed with a sample-barcoded 5' primer and a J-beta primer mix. Each TCR beta cDNA molecule received a unique molecular identifier from a template-switch 5' adaptor carrying 12 random nucleotides. Each sample yielded at least 3 million CDR3-containing paired-end reads. First-strand cDNA was synthesized from all RNA with the Mint cDNA synthesis kit, primed by a TRBC-specific oligonucleotide. Following uracil-DNA glycosylase treatment, a first 18-cycle PCR with universal primers M1SS and BC2_uni_R was performed on all cDNA. Turning to the authors' computational methods: Each sample was normalized by randomly selecting 1 million high-quality reads, each carrying a distinct molecular identifier. Reads sharing molecular identifiers were discarded rather than binned into consensus sequences. MiTCR, set to a Q25 quality threshold and the strictest error-elimination algorithm, was used for CDR3 identification, clonotype clustering and error correction. Lower-bound total TCR beta diversity was estimated with a nonparametric unseen species model using Euler transformation. The public reads were reprocessed in TCRdb via fastp at Q25 and MiXCR, keeping in-frame beta chains. Each record represents a unique CDR3 protein, reported with the most common genes and DNA among its rows. It is TCRdb's table, rather than the study itself, that gives the V and J calls and clone size. Within this sample are 790,000 or so distinct CDR3 sequences, with about half of them counted one time only. The biggest ten clones account for less than 20% of the sample.

This TCR was recovered from an elderly man in good health. The sample taken for sequencing was blood.

The CDR3 is CASTERASGSYEQYF. At the DNA level, the sequence is TGTGCCAGCACCGAAAGGGCTAGCGGGAGTTACGAGCAGTACTTC. Recombination connected TRBV6-2 or TRBV6-3 to TRBJ2-7; the junction holds 10 bases that match TRBD2. The CDR3 runs 15 residues from the cysteine to the phenylalanine. Only the CDR3 DNA is retained, 45 bases long and in frame from the first base. Trimming takes 7 bases off V and 4 bases off J; junction bases not matched to a gene: 10. Reading the germline V gene gives CDR1 MNHEY and CDR2 SVGEGT.